These 32 T cell receptor beta chains were sequenced from one sample in a study of T cell responses to AZD1222 COVID-19 vaccine. Only in-frame clones appear in the TCRdb table, and some are missing; sequencing was by immunoSEQ multiplex PCR. The data hold tens of thousands of clones, with 75% to 95% observed a single time. The starting material was peripheral blood, obtained 28 days after the second AZD1222 dose. Source of these receptors: an adult who received the AZD1222 COVID-19 vaccine.

This chain connects TRBV18 to TRBJ1-2; no clear D. Per the germline V gene, CDR1 is KGHSH and CDR2 is LQKENI. The CDR3 extends over 14 amino acids. V lost 3 bases and J 0 bases, leaving 8 bases between the germline ends. The CDR3 DNA follows: TGTGCCAGCTCACCCGGGCCTACTAACTATGGCTACACCTTC. Its protein product is CASSPGPTNYGYTF.

V and J are TRBV7-9 and TRBJ1-5; TRBD1 aligns across 10 bases. The CDR3 runs to 15 residues. The germline V gene has CDR1 SEHNR and CDR2 FQNEAQ (reference sequence). Trimming removed 5 bases from V and 6 bases from J; junction bases left unmatched: 7. The CDR3 bases are TGTGCCAGCAGCCCGACAGGGGGCTTTAGTCAGCCCCAGCATTTT. It is translated as CASSPTGGFSQPQHF.

The chain recombines TRBV25-1 with TRBJ1-5; D might be TRBD1 (5 bases). The CDR3 spans 15 residues. Per germline, CDR1 MGHDK and CDR2 SYGVNS. The V end lost 4 bases, the J end lost 0 bases, and 10 bases lay between the germline ends. The CDR3 is CASSARGDSNQPQHF. The DNA for the CDR3 is TGTGCCAGCAGTGCCCGGGGGGATAGCAATCAGCCCCAGCATTTT.

The V and J genes are TRBV2 and TRBJ1-2; TRBD1 might be the D (6 bases). CDR1 SNHLY and CDR2 FYNNEI come from the germline V gene. This CDR3 contains 14 residues. Trimming shortened V by 5 bases and J by 7 bases, and 17 bases separated the two germline ends. The CDR3, as DNA: TGTGCCAGCAGTCAAACGCGGGACATTGGTGGCTACACCTTC. Translated: CASSQTRDIGGYTF.

The chain links TRBV10-1 to TRBJ2-2; 8 bases line up with TRBD1. The J segment lost 1 base and the V segment lost 6 bases, leaving 1 base of the junction unmatched. Germline CDR1 WNHNN, CDR2 SYGVQD (reference sequence). This CDR3 contains 14 residues. CDR3 residues: CASRGQGNTGELFF. The DNA for the CDR3 is TGCGCCAGCAGAGGACAGGGGAACACCGGGGAGCTGTTTTTT.

In DNA form, the CDR3 reads TGCGCCAGCAGCCAGGGACTAGCGGGGGGCCAAGAGACCCAGTACTTC. Translating it yields CASSQGLAGGQETQYF. The rearrangement uses TRBV4-1 and TRBJ2-5; 15 bases map to TRBD2. The V gene's germline CDR1 is MGHRA and CDR2 YSYEKL. With 3 bases clipped from V and 1 base from J, the junction kept 0 bases outside the gene matches. There are 16 residues in the CDR3.

This clone has just a few counts. V usage is TRBV7-5 and J usage is TRBJ2-3. TRBV7-5 is a known pseudogene. The CDR3 totals 16 residues. Here the CDR3 DNA reads TGTGCCAGAAGCCCATGGACCCCCGCGGCAACAGATACGCAGTATTTT. This gives the protein CARSPWTPAATDTQYF.

This clone was counted a single time. The chain links TRBV19 to TRBJ1-5; D is uncertain. Trimming pared 8 bases from V and 2 bases from J, leaving 7 bases between. CDR3 length equals 12 residues. Per germline, CDR1 LNHDA and CDR2 SQIVND (reference sequence). CDR3 sequence reads: CASGRGNQPQHF. CDR3 sequence (DNA): TGTGCCAGTGGCCGTGGCAATCAGCCCCAGCATTTT.

The rearrangement joins TRBV30 to TRBJ2-7; D might be TRBD1 (7 bases). CDR3 length: 14 amino acids. In germline, CDR1 is GTSNPN, CDR2 SVGIG (reference sequence). V was trimmed by 5 bases and J by 2 bases, leaving 16 bases between them. The CDR3 region is CAWGRQGLPYEQYF. CDR3 nucleotides: TGTGCCTGGGGAAGACAGGGACTTCCCTACGAGCAGTACTTC. The variable domain in full, completed from reference TRBV30 and TRBJ2-7, reads SQTIHQWPATLVQPVGSPLSLECTVEGTSNPNLYWYRQAAGRGLQLLFYSVGIGQISSEVPQNLSASRPQDRQFILSSKKLLLSDSGFYLCAWGRQGLPYEQYFGPGTRLTVT.

The chain is built from TRBV4-1 and TRBJ1-1; D possibly corresponds to TRBD1 (5 bases). The CDR3 sequence is 14 residues long. The ends were cut back, 6 bases at V and 1 base at J, with 12 bases in the middle. Per the germline V gene, CDR1 is MGHRA and CDR2 is YSYEKL. CDR3 sequence reads: CASRNRLANTEAFF. The CDR3 DNA sequence: TGCGCCAGCAGAAACAGGTTAGCGAACACTGAAGCTTTCTTT.

The CDR3 sequence is CASSARRSGDTGELFF. CDR3 in DNA: TGTGCCAGCAGTGCCCGCAGGAGCGGGGACACCGGGGAGCTGTTTTTT. This chain connects TRBV6-6 to TRBJ2-2; TRBD2 aligns across 7 bases. V lost 5 bases and J lost 3; bases outside the gene matches: 9. The CDR3 is 16 residues long. CDR1 and CDR2 (germline): MNHNY, SVGAGI (reference sequence).

The chain couples TRBV20-1 to TRBJ2-7; D remains ambiguous. V lost 3 bases and J 5 bases, leaving 8 bases between the germline ends. CDR3 size: 11 residues. Germline CDR1 and CDR2: DFQATT and SNEGSKA (reference sequence). CDR3 loop: CSASLADEQYF. The CDR3 DNA reads TGCAGTGCTAGTCTCGCCGACGAGCAGTACTTC.

The chain employs TRBV29-1 and TRBJ2-5; the match to TRBD2 covers 7 bases. Germline values: CDR1 SQVTM, CDR2 ANQGSEA. The CDR3 has 15 amino acids. V shed 1 base and J 5 bases; nucleotides not matched to a gene: 10. The DNA for the CDR3 is TGCAGCGTTGAAGGCCAGCGGGGCAAGGTGGAGACCCAGTACTTC. This codes for CSVEGQRGKVETQYF.

The V call is TRBV5-1, the J call TRBJ2-7; 9 bases align to TRBD2. V was clipped by 0 bases and J by 5 bases; unmatched bases: 9. This CDR3 comprises 16 residues. Germline V gene data show CDR1 as SGHRS and CDR2 as YFSETQ. The CDR3: CASSLGLAGLAHEQYF. In nucleotides, the CDR3 is TGCGCCAGCAGCTTGGGTCTAGCGGGGCTTGCCCACGAGCAGTACTTC.

The chain is built from TRBV11-2 and TRBJ1-5; D is undetermined. This CDR3 is 13 amino acids long. Germline assignment: CDR1 SGHAT and CDR2 FQNNGV. The germline V and J ends were trimmed by 2 bases and 6 bases, with 8 bases remaining between them. CDR3 in amino acids: CASSLSFSQPQHF. The CDR3 DNA follows: TGTGCCAGCAGCTTATCCTTCTCTCAGCCCCAGCATTTT.

The chain combines TRBV18 with TRBJ1-6, with D possibly matching TRBD1 (5 bases). The V end was cut by 6 bases, the J end by 7 bases, with 10 bases between. In germline, CDR1 is KGHSH, CDR2 LQKENI. This CDR3 is 13 amino acids long. The CDR3 protein is CASSRDENSPLHF. The CDR3 nucleotides are TGTGCCAGCTCCCGGGACGAAAATTCACCCCTCCACTTT.

The gene calls are TRBV3-1 (or the pseudogene TRBV3-2) and TRBJ1-1; 8 bases map to TRBD1. The germline CDR1 and CDR2 sequences are LGHDT and YNNKEL (reference sequence). Unmatched junction bases numbered 4, after V lost 3 bases and J lost 4 bases. The CDR3 totals 14 residues. CDR3 nucleotide sequence: TGTGCCAGCAGCCAGATTGGGACAGGCACTGAAGCTTTCTTT. The encoded protein is CASSQIGTGTEAFF.

Concerning this clone itself: One junction end does not reproduce the germline sequence, and a read error may be involved. CDR3 sequence: CASSKAGGKASYEQYF. The CDR3 DNA follows: TGTGCCAGCAGTAAAGCGGGGGGGAAAGCCTCCTACGAGCAGTACTTC. This rearrangement joins TRBV6-1 to TRBJ2-7, with 10 bases that match TRBD2. Looked up from germline, CDR1 is MNHNS and CDR2 is SASEGT. The CDR3 has 16 residues.

The chain employs TRBV7-2 and TRBJ1-5; 9 bases match TRBD1. Trimming took 6 bases from V and 1 from J; bases not matched to a gene: 4. This CDR3 has 15 residues. CDR1 is SGHTA, CDR2 FQGNSA, per germline. This CDR3 is CASRFDRGSNQPQHF. CDR3 DNA: TGTGCCAGCAGATTCGACAGGGGGAGCAATCAGCCCCAGCATTTT.

This rearrangement joins TRBV12-5 to TRBJ1-6, with unresolved D. Per the germline V gene, CDR1 is LGHNT and CDR2 is FRNRAP. Trimming pared 2 bases from V and 4 bases from J, leaving 12 bases between. This CDR3 has 16 amino acids. The CDR3 coding sequence is TGTGCTAGTGGTTTGATCCGGGAAACGTATAATTCACCCCTCCACTTT. Translation: CASGLIRETYNSPLHF.

The genes are TRBV12-3 or TRBV12-4 and TRBJ1-5; a possible D gene is TRBD1 (5 bases). The CDR3 runs 13 residues. Trimming stripped 3 bases from V and 7 bases from J, with 10 bases between. CDR3 nucleotide sequence: TGTGCCAGCAGTTTTGCAGGGCTGCAGCCCCAGCATTTT. Amino acids: CASSFAGLQPQHF.

This clone occurred once. The chain joins TRBV14 to TRBJ1-5, with D unclear. Germline CDR1 and CDR2: SGHDN and FVKESK. The germline V and J ends were trimmed by 3 bases and 6 bases, with 6 bases remaining between them. This CDR3 comprises 12 residues. CDR3 in amino acids: CASSQKGQPQHF. The CDR3 DNA is TGTGCCAGCAGCCAGAAGGGTCAGCCCCAGCATTTT.

About this clone: Distinct nucleotide sequences in the sample also encode this CDR3. The genes are TRBV28 and TRBJ1-2; TRBD1 aligns across 7 bases. CDR3 length equals 12 residues. After removal of 6 bases from V and 8 bases from J, the junction contained 6 bases not matched to a gene. The germline gives CDR1 MDHEN, CDR2 SYDVKM. CDR3: CASSLQGRGYTF. The CDR3 DNA is TGTGCCAGCAGCCTACAGGGGCGCGGCTACACCTTC.

The chain employs TRBV6-5 and TRBJ1-2; D gene uncertain. V dropped 1 base and J dropped 4 bases, with 13 bases sitting between them. CDR1 and CDR2 (germline): MNHEY, SVGAGI. The CDR3 totals 15 residues. CDR3 protein: CASSYLQETSYGYTF. CDR3 DNA sequence: TGTGCCAGCAGTTACTTGCAGGAGACCTCCTATGGCTACACCTTC.

This clone was observed once. This chain joins TRBV18 and TRBJ2-1; no reliable D call. Germline CDR1 reads KGHSH; CDR2 reads LQKENI. Trimming removed 2 bases at V and 4 bases at J, with 9 bases between. This CDR3 has 14 residues. Here the CDR3 DNA reads TGTGCCAGCTCACCAAACGACCCATACAATGAGCAGTTCTTC. This sequence encodes CASSPNDPYNEQFF.

V is TRBV6-5 and J is TRBJ2-7; 7 nucleotides align to TRBD1. The CDR3 consists of 15 residues. The junction had 15 bases not matched to a gene; V was cut back by 8 bases and J by 5 bases. Germline lookup yields CDR1 MNHEY and CDR2 SVGAGI. The CDR3 coding sequence is TGTGCCAGCGGAATACCCCGGGACAGTGGGAACGAGCAGTACTTC. Amino acid sequence: CASGIPRDSGNEQYF.

This clone appeared a few times. The chain carries TRBV3-1 (or the pseudogene TRBV3-2) and TRBJ1-1; D perhaps matches TRBD1 (6 bases). This CDR3 has 14 residues. V lost 4 bases, J lost 0 bases, and 9 bases lay in between. The germline CDR1 and CDR2 sequences are LGHDT and YNNKEL (reference sequence). CDR3 nucleotides: TGTGCCAGCAGCCGGGACAATTTGAACACTGAAGCTTTCTTT. It specifies CASSRDNLNTEAFF.

The rearrangement joins TRBV9 to TRBJ2-3, with 8 bases matching TRBD2. With V trimmed by 0 bases and J by 6 bases, 12 bases remained unmatched. The germline CDR1 and CDR2 sequences are SGDLS and YYNGEE. This CDR3 region has 17 residues. In nucleotides, the CDR3 is TGTGCCAGCAGCGTAGGGGGTAGCGGGGCCGTAGAGGATACGCAGTATTTT. Protein sequence: CASSVGGSGAVEDTQYF.

CDR3 sequence: CASSPGTGATDTQYF. The CDR3 DNA sequence: TGTGCCAGCAGCCCAGGGACAGGGGCCACAGATACGCAGTATTTT. The chain employs TRBV11-2 and TRBJ2-3; TRBD1 matches 10 bases. V was clipped by 5 bases and J by 2 bases; unmatched bases: 4. Germline V gives CDR1 SGHAT, CDR2 FQNNGV. The CDR3 covers 15 residues. Full variable domain (remainder filled in from reference TRBV11-2 and TRBJ2-3): EAGVAQSPRYKIIEKRQSVAFWCNPISGHATLYWYQQILGQGPKLLIQFQNNGVVDDSQLPKDRFSAERLKGVDSTLKIQPAKLEDSAVYLCASSPGTGATDTQYFGPGTRLTVL.

The CDR3 DNA sequence: TGCGCCAGCGGGGGGGTAGATACTAACTATGGCTACACCTTC. The encoded protein is CASGGVDTNYGYTF. The V call is TRBV10-2, the J call TRBJ1-2; perhaps TRBD1 as D (5 bases). Germline CDR1 and CDR2: WSHSY and SAAADI. The CDR3 has 14 residues. Between the trimmed V and J ends, which lost 8 bases and 0 bases, there was a span of 13 bases.

Worth noting for this clone: Other DNA sequences from this sample encode an identical CDR3 as well. This chain connects TRBV5-1 to TRBJ1-3; D may be TRBD1 (6 bases). The CDR3 loop spans 16 amino acids. V was clipped by 0 bases and J by 0 bases, with 10 bases between them. Germline V gene lookup returns CDR1 SGHRS and CDR2 YFSETQ. The CDR3 DNA reads TGCGCCAGCAGCTTGGGTTACAGGGCCTCTGGAAACACCATATATTTT. Amino acids: CASSLGYRASGNTIYF. Supplemented by reference TRBV5-1 and TRBJ1-3, the full variable domain reads KAGVTQTPRYLIKTRGQQVTLSCSPISGHRSVSWYQQTPGQGLQFLFEYFSETQRNKGNFPGRFSGRQFSNSRSEMNVSTLELGDSALYLCASSLGYRASGNTIYFGEGSWLTVV.

The V gene is TRBV7-2, the J gene TRBJ1-5, with no clear D. This CDR3 comprises 15 residues. Between the trimmed V and J ends, which lost 1 base and 5 bases, there was a span of 12 bases. The germline V gene encodes CDR1 SGHTA and CDR2 FQGNSA. CDR3 coding DNA: TGTGCCAGCAGCTTAGATGGGGTTGAGGATCAGCCCCAGCATTTT. Translating it yields CASSLDGVEDQPQHF.